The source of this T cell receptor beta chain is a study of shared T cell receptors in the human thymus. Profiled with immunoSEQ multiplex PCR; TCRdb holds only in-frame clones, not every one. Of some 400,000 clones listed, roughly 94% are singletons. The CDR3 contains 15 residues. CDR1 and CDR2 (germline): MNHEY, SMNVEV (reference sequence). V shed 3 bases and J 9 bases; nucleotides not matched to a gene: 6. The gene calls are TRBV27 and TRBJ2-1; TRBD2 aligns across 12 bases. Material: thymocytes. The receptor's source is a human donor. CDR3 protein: CASSFRLAGAIEQFF. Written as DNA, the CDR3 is TGTGCCAGCAGTTTCAGACTAGCGGGAGCAATTGAGCAGTTCTTC.